Listed below are T cell receptor beta chains from one sample, sequenced in a study of cytomegalovirus exposure and HLA in healthy donors. The protocol was immunoSEQ multiplex PCR, while the TCRdb copy is restricted to in-frame clones and leaves out a portion. This table holds some 200,000 clones, around nine tenths found once. Sequencing was performed on PBMCs. These receptors originate from a man aged 25 to 40 in good health and CMV-seropositive. The CDR3 runs from the conserved cysteine through the conserved F or W.

j_gene	len	v_gene	CDR3aa
TRBJ2-2	17	TRBV11-3	CASSLSYNTRDTGELFF
TRBJ1-1	13	TRBV6-5	CASSLGENTEAFF
TRBJ2-5	15	TRBV2	CASSERVSGQETQYF
TRBJ1-1	15	TRBV7-2	CASSLGDRANTEAFF
TRBJ1-1	16	TRBV4-1	CASSRDRLSGNPEAFF
TRBJ2-2	13	TRBV27	CASSWGIAGELFF
TRBJ2-4	13	TRBV5-6	CASSSTSLAGFFF
TRBJ1-4	15	TRBV6-5	CASSSPGGVEEKLFF
TRBJ1-5	15	TRBV4-3	CASSQEVRGTQPQHF
TRBJ2-7	14	TRBV11-2	CASSLYAGAYEQYF
TRBJ2-1	15	TRBV11-3	CASSLDPKANREQFF
TRBJ1-2	14	TRBV7-9	CASSLAGRGDGYTF
TRBJ2-7	15	TRBV21-1	CASSKMGGGAYEQYF
TRBJ2-3	13	TRBV7-2	CASSDRTTDTQYF
TRBJ1-1	15	TRBV5-5	CASSRFGGYRDEAFF
TRBJ1-6	12	TRBV5-4	CASSLLNSPLHF
TRBJ2-1	13	TRBV9	CASSPAGVNEQFF
TRBJ2-7	13	TRBV5-1	CASSPRGPYEQYF
TRBJ2-7	15	TRBV1	CTSSIRDRVSHEQYF
TRBJ1-2	13	TRBV5-1	CASSLSETEGYTF
TRBJ2-1	16	TRBV11-1	CASSTRTSGNYNEQFF
TRBJ2-1	15	TRBV7-6	CASSLWTSGGSEQFF
TRBJ1-1	15	TRBV7-3	CASSLTSDQATEAFF
TRBJ1-3	18	TRBV11-3	CASSSPVNVGSSGNTIYF
TRBJ2-5	13	TRBV4-1	CASSQWGGETQYF
TRBJ2-1	11	TRBV2	CASSGYNEQFF
TRBJ2-1	15	TRBV27	CASRDLAGGPNEQFF
TRBJ1-2	16	TRBV6-5	CASSYSNPGQLYGYTF